These T cell receptor beta chains were read from a single sample in a study of T cell responses to AZD1222 COVID-19 vaccine. Generated by immunoSEQ multiplex PCR, the TCRdb table keeps only in-frame clones and is missing some. This table holds 95,000 to 150,000 clones, roughly 87% found once. Sequenced material: peripheral blood, taken 28 days after the second AZD1222 dose. These receptors were obtained from an adult who received the AZD1222 COVID-19 vaccine. Both conserved end residues are part of each CDR3. The D gene is left open where the match is weak. Size is omitted from some rows. Given values are once, few, many or a class for expanded clones.

CDR3nt: TGTGCCAGCAGTGAATATCGAGGACAGGGTGAAAAACTGTTTTTT
CDR3aa: CASSEYRGQGEKLFF
d_gene: TRBD1
abundance: NA
v_gene: TRBV25-1
j_gene: TRBJ1-4

CDR3nt: TGTGCCAGCAGCTTAGTACATTCACCCCTCCACTTT
CDR3aa: CASSLVHSPLHF
d_gene: NA
abundance: NA
v_gene: TRBV7-2
j_gene: TRBJ1-6

CDR3nt: TGTGCCAGCTCACCTGGGACAGGCAGAGGGTACACTGAAGCTTTCTTT
CDR3aa: CASSPGTGRGYTEAFF
d_gene: TRBD1
abundance: NA
v_gene: TRBV18
j_gene: TRBJ1-1

CDR3nt: TGTGCCAGCAGCTTAGGGGGGAACACCGGGGAGCTGTTTTTT
CDR3aa: CASSLGGNTGELFF
d_gene: NA
abundance: NA
v_gene: TRBV5-8
j_gene: TRBJ2-2

CDR3nt: TGTGCCAGCAGTTACGCCCGGTTTACTAATTCACCCCTCCACTTT
CDR3aa: CASSYARFTNSPLHF
d_gene: NA
abundance: NA
v_gene: TRBV6-5
j_gene: TRBJ1-6

CDR3nt: TGTGCCAGCAGTCAGAAGGGCGACACTGAAGCTTTCTTT
CDR3aa: CASSQKGDTEAFF
d_gene: NA
abundance: NA
v_gene: TRBV11-3
j_gene: TRBJ1-1

CDR3nt: TGTGCCAGCAGTTTACCCAGGGGGGGATTGAGTGGCTACACCTTC
CDR3aa: CASSLPRGGLSGYTF
d_gene: TRBD1
abundance: few
v_gene: TRBV28
j_gene: TRBJ1-2

CDR3nt: TGTGCCAGCAGCCAGGGTGGCAGCGGCCGAGGAAACACCATATATTTT
CDR3aa: CASSQGGSGRGNTIYF
d_gene: NA
abundance: NA
v_gene: TRBV3-1/TRBV3-2
j_gene: TRBJ1-3

CDR3nt: TGTGCCACCAGTGACCCTGGACAGGGGGCCCACAATGAGCAGTTCTTC
CDR3aa: CATSDPGQGAHNEQFF
d_gene: TRBD1
abundance: once
v_gene: TRBV24-1
j_gene: TRBJ2-1

CDR3nt: TGTGCCAGCAGTACCCGGGCTAAAGCTTTCTTT
CDR3aa: CASSTRAKAFF
d_gene: NA
abundance: once
v_gene: TRBV13
j_gene: TRBJ1-1

CDR3nt: TGCAGCGTTGAAGAGAGGGAATACAATGAGCAGTTCTTC
CDR3aa: CSVEEREYNEQFF
d_gene: NA
abundance: NA
v_gene: TRBV29-1
j_gene: TRBJ2-1

CDR3nt: TGTGCCAGCAGTTCCAGAGTAGGGGGTGGCTACACCTTC
CDR3aa: CASSSRVGGGYTF
d_gene: NA
abundance: NA
v_gene: TRBV12-3/TRBV12-4
j_gene: TRBJ1-2

CDR3nt: TGCGCCAGCAGCCAGGACTGGACAGGGTTTGGTAATGGCTACACCTTC
CDR3aa: CASSQDWTGFGNGYTF
d_gene: TRBD1
abundance: NA
v_gene: TRBV4-3
j_gene: TRBJ1-2

CDR3nt: TGTGCCAGCAGCTTAGCGGCGGAATACGAGCAGTACTTC
CDR3aa: CASSLAAEYEQYF
d_gene: NA
abundance: NA
v_gene: TRBV7-2
j_gene: TRBJ2-7

CDR3nt: TGTGCCAGCAGTTTAAGCCGCCGGTGGTCCACAGATACGCAGTATTTT
CDR3aa: CASSLSRRWSTDTQYF
d_gene: NA
abundance: NA
v_gene: TRBV27
j_gene: TRBJ2-3

CDR3nt: TGTGCCAGTAGTCAACAGGGGAACTACAATGAGCAGTTCTTC
CDR3aa: CASSQQGNYNEQFF
d_gene: TRBD1
abundance: NA
v_gene: TRBV19
j_gene: TRBJ2-1

CDR3nt: TGCGCCAGCAGCCCATTTTCCGGGACAAACTACGAGCAGTACTTC
CDR3aa: CASSPFSGTNYEQYF
d_gene: NA
abundance: few
v_gene: TRBV5-1
j_gene: TRBJ2-7

CDR3nt: TGTGCCAGCAGTTTTCCTCGCAGGGGAGTCTACGAGCAGTACTTC
CDR3aa: CASSFPRRGVYEQYF
d_gene: NA
abundance: once
v_gene: TRBV6-6
j_gene: TRBJ2-7

CDR3nt: TGTGCCAGCTCCCTTCGGGGGGGCCCCAATGAGCAGTTCTTC
CDR3aa: CASSLRGGPNEQFF
d_gene: TRBD2
abundance: NA
v_gene: TRBV28
j_gene: TRBJ2-1

CDR3nt: TGTGCCAGCAGCTTGGCTGGGTGGCCAGTCTATGGCTACACCTTC
CDR3aa: CASSLAGWPVYGYTF
d_gene: NA
abundance: NA
v_gene: TRBV5-8
j_gene: TRBJ1-2

CDR3nt: TGTGCCAGCAGCTTGCTGGGACTAGCGTTCAAAGAGACCCAGTACTTC
CDR3aa: CASSLLGLAFKETQYF
d_gene: TRBD2
abundance: NA
v_gene: TRBV5-4
j_gene: TRBJ2-5

CDR3nt: TGTGCCACCAGCAGAGATCTACGGACTCTGAACACTGAAGCTTTCTTT
CDR3aa: CATSRDLRTLNTEAFF
d_gene: NA
abundance: NA
v_gene: TRBV15
j_gene: TRBJ1-1

CDR3nt: TGTGCCAGCAGTATACTACAGGCGGATACGCAGTATTTT
CDR3aa: CASSILQADTQYF
d_gene: NA
abundance: NA
v_gene: TRBV6-2/TRBV6-3
j_gene: TRBJ2-3

CDR3nt: TGTGCCAGCAGCAGGCTGGGGACAGGGTTGAGAAATGAGCAGTTCTTC
CDR3aa: CASSRLGTGLRNEQFF
d_gene: TRBD1
abundance: NA
v_gene: TRBV5-8
j_gene: TRBJ2-1

CDR3nt: TGTGCTAGCAGCTTAGAGGACGGGACAGTGAGTGATGAAAAACTGTTTTTT
CDR3aa: CASSLEDGTVSDEKLFF
d_gene: TRBD1
abundance: few
v_gene: TRBV7-7
j_gene: TRBJ1-4

CDR3nt: TGCGCCAGCAGCCAAGAGGTGGGTTATGCTTTCTTT
CDR3aa: CASSQEVGYAFF
d_gene: NA
abundance: NA
v_gene: TRBV4-1
j_gene: TRBJ1-1

CDR3nt: TGTGCCAGCAGTTACTCCGGGACAGCTAACTATGGCTACACCTTC
CDR3aa: CASSYSGTANYGYTF
d_gene: TRBD1
abundance: NA
v_gene: TRBV6-2/TRBV6-3
j_gene: TRBJ1-2

CDR3nt: TGCGCCAGCAGCCTGGGAGGGTTGGACCACTCTGGAAACACCATATATTTT
CDR3aa: CASSLGGLDHSGNTIYF
d_gene: NA
abundance: NA
v_gene: TRBV5-1
j_gene: TRBJ1-3

CDR3nt: TGCACCAGCAGCCAGGCTAGCGGGGGGGACAATGAGCAGTTCTTC
CDR3aa: CTSSQASGGDNEQFF
d_gene: NA
abundance: NA
v_gene: TRBV1
j_gene: TRBJ2-1

CDR3nt: TGTGCCAGCTCACCGGTTTCGCGGGTAGGCACAGATACGCAGTATTTT
CDR3aa: CASSPVSRVGTDTQYF
d_gene: NA
abundance: NA
v_gene: TRBV18
j_gene: TRBJ2-3

CDR3nt: TGTGCCAGCAGCCGACAAGGGAGCAATCAGCCCCAGCATTTT
CDR3aa: CASSRQGSNQPQHF
d_gene: NA
abundance: NA
v_gene: TRBV3-1/TRBV3-2
j_gene: TRBJ1-5

CDR3nt: TGTGCCAGCAGCTCAGGGGGTTACGGAAACACCATATATTTT
CDR3aa: CASSSGGYGNTIYF
d_gene: TRBD1
abundance: NA
v_gene: TRBV7-3
j_gene: TRBJ1-3

CDR3nt: TGTGCCAGCAGCATTGACAGGGGTCGTCTAACCGGCTACACCTTC
CDR3aa: CASSIDRGRLTGYTF
d_gene: TRBD1
abundance: NA
v_gene: TRBV5-4
j_gene: TRBJ1-2

CDR3nt: TGTGCCAGCAGCCCCCCCTGGGAGCGCGAGCAGTACTTC
CDR3aa: CASSPPWEREQYF
d_gene: NA
abundance: NA
v_gene: TRBV7-9
j_gene: TRBJ2-7

CDR3nt: TGTGCCAGCAGGCTAGGGGGGCGGAATAGCAATCAGCCCCAGCATTTT
CDR3aa: CASRLGGRNSNQPQHF
d_gene: NA
abundance: NA
v_gene: TRBV27
j_gene: TRBJ1-5

CDR3nt: TGTGCCAGCAGCTCGCAGGGGATACAAGGCTACACCTTC
CDR3aa: CASSSQGIQGYTF
d_gene: NA
abundance: NA
v_gene: TRBV7-2
j_gene: TRBJ1-2

CDR3nt: TGTGCCAGCAGTTTAGGACCGTGGAGTAACTATGGCTACACCTTC
CDR3aa: CASSLGPWSNYGYTF
d_gene: NA
abundance: NA
v_gene: TRBV27
j_gene: TRBJ1-2

CDR3nt: TGTGCCAGCAGCGGTCGGACTAGCGGGGGGGCCAGAGAGACCCAGTACTTC
CDR3aa: CASSGRTSGGARETQYF
d_gene: TRBD2
abundance: once
v_gene: TRBV4-2
j_gene: TRBJ2-5

CDR3nt: TGTGCCAGCAGCAATAGCGGGGGGGCTAATGAGCAGTTCTTC
CDR3aa: CASSNSGGANEQFF
d_gene: TRBD2
abundance: once
v_gene: TRBV7-3
j_gene: TRBJ2-1

CDR3nt: TGTGCCAGCAGCTCCCCCACTGGCAGGGGAGCCGGGGAGCTGTTTTTT
CDR3aa: CASSSPTGRGAGELFF
d_gene: NA
abundance: NA
v_gene: TRBV6-2/TRBV6-3
j_gene: TRBJ2-2